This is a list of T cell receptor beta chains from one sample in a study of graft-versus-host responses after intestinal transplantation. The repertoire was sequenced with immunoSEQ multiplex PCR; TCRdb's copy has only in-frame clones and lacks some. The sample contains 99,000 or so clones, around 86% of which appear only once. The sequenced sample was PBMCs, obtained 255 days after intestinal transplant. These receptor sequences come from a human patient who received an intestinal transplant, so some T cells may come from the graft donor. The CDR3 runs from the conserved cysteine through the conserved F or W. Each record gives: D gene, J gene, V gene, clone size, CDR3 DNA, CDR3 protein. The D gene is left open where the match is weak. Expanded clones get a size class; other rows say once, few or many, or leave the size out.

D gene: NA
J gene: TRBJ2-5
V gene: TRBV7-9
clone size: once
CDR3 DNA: TGTGCCAGCAGCCCCAGGAAGGGGAGGGAGACCCAGTACTTC
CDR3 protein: CASSPRKGRETQYF

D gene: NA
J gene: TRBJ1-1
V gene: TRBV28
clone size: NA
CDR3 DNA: TGTGCCAGCATGAGTGGAAGAGACACTGAAGCTTTCTTT
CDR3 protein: CASMSGRDTEAFF

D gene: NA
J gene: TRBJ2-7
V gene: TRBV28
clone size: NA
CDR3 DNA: TGTGCCAGCAGTTCACCCGACAAGAGACCCTACGAGCAGTACTTC
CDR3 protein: CASSSPDKRPYEQYF

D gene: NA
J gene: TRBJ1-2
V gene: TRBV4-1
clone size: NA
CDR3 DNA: TGCGCCAGCAGCCAAGATCGCGGCAATTGGAATGGCTACACCTTC
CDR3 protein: CASSQDRGNWNGYTF

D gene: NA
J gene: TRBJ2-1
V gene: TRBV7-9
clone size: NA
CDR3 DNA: TGTGCCAGCAGCTTATCCGGTGAGCAGTTCTTC
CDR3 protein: CASSLSGEQFF

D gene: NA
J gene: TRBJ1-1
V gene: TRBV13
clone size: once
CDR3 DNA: TGTGCCAGCAGCAGGGGTGAAGCTTTCTTT
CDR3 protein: CASSRGEAFF

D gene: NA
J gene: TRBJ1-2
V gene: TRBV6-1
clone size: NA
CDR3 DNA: TGTGCCAGCAGCGGATTCGACAGCCATGGCTACACCTTC
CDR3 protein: CASSGFDSHGYTF

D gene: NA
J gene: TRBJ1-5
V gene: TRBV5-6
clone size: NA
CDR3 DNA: TGTGCCAGCAGCTTGGCTCTGGGGTGGAATCAGCCCCAGCATTTT
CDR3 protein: CASSLALGWNQPQHF

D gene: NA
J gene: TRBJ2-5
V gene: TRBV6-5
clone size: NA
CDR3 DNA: TGTGCCAGCAGTATGTTCCGGACCGGTGAGACCCAGTACTTC
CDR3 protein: CASSMFRTGETQYF

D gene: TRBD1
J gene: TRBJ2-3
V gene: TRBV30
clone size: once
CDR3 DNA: TGTGCCTGGACTAGTGGGGACAGGGATCGAGATACGCAGTATTTT
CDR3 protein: CAWTSGDRDRDTQYF